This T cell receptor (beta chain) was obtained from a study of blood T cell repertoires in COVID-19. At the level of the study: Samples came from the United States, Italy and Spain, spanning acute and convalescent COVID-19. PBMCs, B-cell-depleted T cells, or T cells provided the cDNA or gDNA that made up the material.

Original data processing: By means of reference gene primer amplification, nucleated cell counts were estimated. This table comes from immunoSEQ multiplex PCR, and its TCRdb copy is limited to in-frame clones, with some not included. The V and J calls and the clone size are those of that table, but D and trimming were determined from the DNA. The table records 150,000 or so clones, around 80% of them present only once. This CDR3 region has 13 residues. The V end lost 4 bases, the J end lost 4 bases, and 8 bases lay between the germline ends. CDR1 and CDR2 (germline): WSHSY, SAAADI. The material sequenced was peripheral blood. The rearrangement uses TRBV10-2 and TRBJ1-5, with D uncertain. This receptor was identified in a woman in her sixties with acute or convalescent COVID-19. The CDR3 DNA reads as TGCGCCAGCAGTGCCGGTATTAATCAGCCCCAGCATTTT. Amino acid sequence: CASSAGINQPQHF.